These 27 T cell receptor beta chains originate from one sample sequenced in a study of T cell repertoires in cytomegalovirus infection. No cognate antigen is known for these TCRs. TCRdb re-called the reads through MiXCR, storing one row per CDR3 protein. This sample has about 920,000 distinct CDR3 sequences, with approximately 32% found just once. The sample was cultured CD8+ T cells from PBMCs, taken from culture after CMV antigen stimulation. The source is a human donor in good health (CMV status not recorded). Some clones in this sample may be carry-over from other donors' samples.

V usage is TRBV6-6 and J usage is TRBJ2-6; D unresolved. CDR3 length: 18 amino acids. Germline loops: CDR1 MNHNY, CDR2 SVGAGI (reference sequence). V was cut by 2 bases and J by 1 base, with 15 bases left in between. The CDR3: CASSYESMGLSGANVLTF. CDR3 in DNA: TGTGCCAGCAGTTACGAGAGTATGGGTTTATCTGGGGCCAACGTCCTGACTTTC.

The chain combines TRBV19 with TRBJ1-2, with no clear D. Trimming removed 5 bases from V and 4 bases from J, with 11 bases in between. CDR1 and CDR2 (germline): LNHDA, SQIVND (reference sequence). The CDR3 runs to 13 residues. The CDR3 region is CASSATRPYGYTF. The CDR3 DNA follows: TGTGCCAGTAGTGCAACAAGGCCCTATGGCTACACCTTC.

This clonotype was counted between two and nine times. The rearrangement joins TRBV6-1 to TRBJ2-7; TRBD2 aligns across 8 bases. J was trimmed by 1 base and V by 5 bases; bases with no gene match: 7. CDR3 size: 15 residues. Germline CDR1 MNHNS, CDR2 SASEGT. The DNA of the CDR3 is TGTGCCAGCAGTCCACCGGGACTAGGATCCTACGAGCAGTACTTC. This translates into CASSPPGLGSYEQYF.

This clonotype was detected ten times or more. The chain employs TRBV7-6 and TRBJ2-5; D is unresolved. V was pared by 6 bases and J by 0 bases, with 8 bases between. This CDR3 is 13 amino acids long. The germline gives CDR1 SGHVS, CDR2 FNYEAQ. For the CDR3, the DNA is TGTGCCAGCAGACGTCCAGACCAAGAGACCCAGTACTTC. Its protein product is CASRRPDQETQYF.

This clonotype was detected a few times. The chain couples TRBV27 to TRBJ1-1; unclear D gene. Germline CDR1 MNHEY, CDR2 SMNVEV (reference sequence). V lost 2 bases to trimming and J lost 0 bases, with 16 bases between them. The CDR3 spans 17 residues. CDR3 sequence (DNA): TGTGCCAGCAGTTTACTCGCAACGGGGAGGTTGAACACTGAAGCTTTCTTT. The encoded protein is CASSLLATGRLNTEAFF.

This chain connects TRBV5-1 to TRBJ1-1; D not resolved. This CDR3 has 14 residues. Germline V gene lookup returns CDR1 SGHRS and CDR2 YFSETQ. The germline V and J ends were trimmed by 6 bases and 3 bases, with 15 bases remaining between them. CDR3 residues: CASILGPGDTEAFF. CDR3 DNA: TGCGCCAGCATCTTAGGCCCGGGAGACACTGAAGCTTTCTTT.

In its sample, this clonotype was seen a few times. This chain joins TRBV7-6 and TRBJ2-2, with TRBD1 matching over 8 bases. CDR1 and CDR2 from the germline V gene are SGHVS and FNYEAQ. V lost 5 bases and J lost 1; bases outside the gene matches: 6. The CDR3 is made up of 16 amino acids. CDR3 amino acids: CASSRSGTGNTGELFF. The DNA of the CDR3 is TGTGCCAGCAGCCGCTCCGGGACAGGGAACACCGGGGAGCTGTTTTTT.

The rearrangement links TRBV7-8 to TRBJ1-1; D call uncertain. The CDR3 consists of 14 residues. V was cut by 3 bases and J by 4 bases, with 12 bases left in between. The germline gives CDR1 SGHVS, CDR2 FQNEAQ. In nucleotides, the CDR3 is TGTGCCAGCAGCTTGGGAAAACGGGGCACTGAAGCTTTCTTT. This gives the protein CASSLGKRGTEAFF.

This chain uses TRBV6-6 with TRBJ2-1, with TRBD2 matching over 8 bases. Germline V gene data show CDR1 as MNHNY and CDR2 as SVGAGI (reference sequence). Trimming removed 5 bases from V and 0 bases from J; junction bases left unmatched: 18. This CDR3 is 20 amino acids long. CDR3 amino acids: CASSVLTGGGPISSYNEQFF. The DNA of the CDR3 is TGTGCCAGCAGTGTACTGACTGGCGGGGGGCCCATTAGCTCCTACAATGAGCAGTTCTTC.

The chain couples TRBV20-1 to TRBJ1-2; 7 bases match TRBD1. This CDR3 is built from 12 residues. Trimming removed 3 bases from V and 4 bases from J; junction bases left unmatched: 2. Germline CDR1 is DFQATT and CDR2 is SNEGSKA (reference sequence). CDR3 nucleotides: TGCAGTGCTAGGACAGGGAGCTATGGCTACACCTTC. This encodes CSARTGSYGYTF.

This clonotype was observed once. V gene TRBV10-3 combines with J gene TRBJ2-3, with 10 bases lining up with TRBD2. Germline CDR1 reads ENHRY; CDR2 reads SYGVKD. The CDR3 length is 17 residues. Losses at the gene ends were 2 bases for V and 3 bases for J; bases not matched to a gene: 8. The CDR3 nucleotides are TGTGCCATCAGTGAGCCAACTCAGGGACTAGCGACAGATACGCAGTATTTT. It translates to CAISEPTQGLATDTQYF.

In this sample, this clonotype turned up a few times. The V and J genes are TRBV6-1 and TRBJ1-1; D is undetermined. V lost 0 bases and J lost 0, with 14 bases in between. Germline CDR1 reads MNHNS; CDR2 reads SASEGT. The length of the CDR3 is 17 residues. CDR3 loop: CASSEARVEKLNTEAFF. As DNA, the CDR3 is TGTGCCAGCAGTGAAGCGCGGGTGGAGAAACTGAACACTGAAGCTTTCTTT.

The J gene is TRBJ2-5, the V gene TRBV6-2 or TRBV6-3, with a weak D call TRBD1 (5 bases). The CDR3 is 15 residues long. The germline V and J ends were trimmed by 6 bases and 2 bases, with 16 bases remaining between them. CDR1 is MNHEY and CDR2 is SVGEGT in the germline V gene. CDR3 sequence reads: CASRFITGEQETQYF. The CDR3 DNA reads TGTGCCAGCAGATTCATAACAGGCGAACAAGAGACCCAGTACTTC.

The chain employs TRBV6-2 or TRBV6-3 and TRBJ1-4; D possibly corresponds to TRBD1 (5 bases). Germline assignment: CDR1 MNHEY and CDR2 SVGEGT. The V gene lost 8 bases and the J gene lost 8 bases, with 9 bases spanning the gap. The CDR3 sequence is 11 residues long. CDR3 loop: CASDGGEKLFF. In nucleotides, the CDR3 is TGTGCCAGCGACGGGGGAGAAAAACTGTTTTTT.

J is TRBJ1-2 and V is TRBV24-1; D is unresolved. This CDR3 contains 19 residues. The V and J ends lost 0 bases and 4 bases respectively, with 23 bases between them. Germline-derived CDR1 and CDR2 are KGHDR and SFDVKD. This chain's CDR3 is CATSDLRGLSSPCTYGYTF. The CDR3 bases are TGTGCCACCAGTGATTTGAGAGGACTGTCTTCTCCGTGCACCTATGGCTACACCTTC.

This clonotype was recorded at least ten times. The chain couples TRBV7-9 to TRBJ2-1, with D possibly matching TRBD2 (5 bases). The CDR3 has 15 residues. V was clipped by 6 bases and J by 0 bases, with 12 bases between them. CDR1 is SEHNR and CDR2 is FQNEAQ in the germline V gene (reference sequence). CDR3 loop: CASRLDSSSYNEQFF. CDR3 DNA: TGTGCCAGCAGACTGGACTCGAGCTCCTACAATGAGCAGTTCTTC. Filled out from reference TRBV7-9 and TRBJ2-1, the complete variable domain reads DTGVSQNPRHKITKRGQNVTFRCDPISEHNRLYWYRQTLGQGPEFLTYFQNEAQLEKSRLLSDRFSAERPKGSFSTLEIQRTEQGDSAMYLCASRLDSSSYNEQFFGPGTRLTVL.

The V and J genes are TRBV10-3 and TRBJ2-1; D is uncertain. The CDR3 is 12 amino acids. Germline assignment: CDR1 ENHRY and CDR2 SYGVKD. The germline V and J ends were trimmed by 6 bases and 7 bases, with 10 bases remaining between them. CDR3 nucleotide sequence: TGTGCCATCAGATCGAAGGATAATGAGCAGTTCTTC. Residues: CAIRSKDNEQFF.

This chain links TRBV6-2 or TRBV6-3 with TRBJ2-1, with D possibly being TRBD1 (5 bases). The germline V gene has CDR1 MNHEY and CDR2 SVGEGT. V was shortened by 7 bases and J by 4 bases, with 8 bases between the two germline ends. There are 12 residues in the CDR3. CDR3 nucleotide sequence: TGTGCCAGCAAGACAGCTTACAATGAGCAGTTCTTC. It yields the protein CASKTAYNEQFF.

V usage is TRBV19 and J usage is TRBJ1-1; D gene ambiguous. The V gene lost 10 bases and the J gene lost 3 bases, with 12 bases spanning the gap. There are 12 residues in the CDR3. Germline V gene lookup returns CDR1 LNHDA and CDR2 SQIVND (reference sequence). For the CDR3, the DNA is TGTGCCACCCAGACGCCAGACACTGAAGCTTTCTTT. This sequence encodes CATQTPDTEAFF.

This clonotype was counted at least ten times. The V call is TRBV7-6, the J call TRBJ2-1, with TRBD2 identical over 8 bases. The germline V gene encodes CDR1 SGHVS and CDR2 FNYEAQ. CDR3 length equals 17 residues. With 1 base clipped from V and 3 bases from J, the junction kept 8 bases outside the gene matches. CDR3 sequence: CASSLEGAGAFYNEQFF. CDR3 nucleotides: TGTGCCAGCAGCTTAGAGGGAGCGGGGGCCTTCTACAATGAGCAGTTCTTC.

This clonotype was picked up a small number of times. This chain connects TRBV6-6 to TRBJ1-1, with D maybe TRBD1 (5 bases). From germline, CDR1 is MNHNY and CDR2 SVGAGI (reference sequence). The length of the CDR3 is 12 residues. Trimming took 7 bases from V and 4 from J, leaving 10 bases between them. Here the CDR3 reads CASIQGSTEAFF. Here the CDR3 DNA reads TGTGCCAGCATCCAGGGTAGCACTGAAGCTTTCTTT.

This clonotype was counted once. Without the conserved terminal phenylalanine or tryptophan, this CDR3 likely stems from a read error. This chain connects TRBV12-3 or TRBV12-4 to TRBJ2-5; tentatively, D is TRBD2 (5 bases). V was cut by 4 bases and J by 2 bases, with 20 bases left in between. The CDR3 length is 17 residues. The CDR3 loop is CASSWWAFSGEQETQYY. CDR3 DNA sequence: TGTGCCAGCAGTTGGTGGGCCTTTAGTGGGGAGCAAGAGACCCAGTACTAC.

The chain has TRBV11-2 and TRBJ1-2, with D perhaps TRBD1 (6 bases). The CDR3 totals 15 residues. CDR1 is SGHAT and CDR2 is FQNNGV in the germline V gene. Trimming pared 3 bases from V and 2 bases from J, leaving 13 bases between. For the CDR3, the DNA is TGTGCCAGCAGCTTTCCGGACAGCGTAAACTATGGCTACACCTTC. As protein: CASSFPDSVNYGYTF.

In nucleotides, the CDR3 is TGTGCCAGCAGAGTCCTAGGGGGGAACGAGCAGTACGTC. This encodes CASRVLGGNEQYV. The rearrangement links TRBV6-5 to TRBJ2-7; the D call may be TRBD1 or TRBD2 (6 bases each). V lost 6 bases to trimming and J lost 5 bases, with 14 bases between them. This CDR3 comprises 13 residues. Germline V gene lookup returns CDR1 MNHEY and CDR2 SVGAGI.

The chain recombines TRBV10-3 with TRBJ2-7; the match to TRBD1 covers 8 bases. Looked up from germline, CDR1 is ENHRY and CDR2 is SYGVKD. The trim removed 5 bases at V and 6 bases at J, leaving 15 bases unmatched. The CDR3 runs 16 residues. The CDR3 is CAISSLGQGEVGEQYF. The DNA of the CDR3 is TGTGCCATCAGTTCCCTTGGACAGGGCGAGGTGGGCGAGCAGTACTTC.

The chain links TRBV4-1 to TRBJ2-1; perhaps TRBD2 as D (5 bases). Germline-derived CDR1 and CDR2 are MGHRA and YSYEKL. The CDR3 consists of 15 residues. Trimming removed 6 bases at V and 7 bases at J, with 19 bases between. The CDR3 loop is CASRAQDLPGNEQFF. CDR3 bases: TGCGCCAGCAGGGCTCAGGACCTGCCGGGGAATGAGCAGTTCTTC.

This clonotype was detected only a few times. The rearrangement links TRBV28 to TRBJ2-7; 7 positions agree with TRBD2. After removal of 6 bases from V and 5 bases from J, the junction contained 10 bases not matched to a gene. The CDR3 extends over 14 amino acids. CDR1 and CDR2 from the germline V gene are MDHEN and SYDVKM. In DNA form, the CDR3 reads TGTGCCAGCAGCCTCATGGGCCGGGGGGACGAGCAGTACGTC. Protein sequence: CASSLMGRGDEQYV.